This T cell receptor beta chain originates from a study of regulatory and conventional T cells in RAG deficiency. Comment on this clone: Its antigen is not known.

Produced via immunoSEQ multiplex PCR; TCRdb's table is partial and in-frame only. Among tens of thousands of clones listed, 90% to 95% were seen once. Genomic DNA came from blood regulatory T cells gated CD4+ CD25-high CD127-low. Study findings and constraints: Shannon entropy fell and Simpson indices rose in RAG-deficient patients. These Omenn syndrome Treg sorts may hold peripherally activated cells instead. Omenn patients showed >85% Treg-Tconv overlap and shorter CDR3 lengths.

Trimming left V 6 bases short and J 4 bases short, with 12 bases between. There are 13 residues in the CDR3. Germline assignment: CDR1 MNHNS and CDR2 SASEGT. These same records also appear under a second study, on regulatory T cells. That source notes: Amplification used 52 TRBV primers and 13 TRBJ primers. Regulatory T cells showed the strongest V-J pair restriction and V/J gene skewing among patient repertoires.

The sample was Tregs sorted from blood. The origin of this receptor is a human donor in good health. The V call is TRBV6-1, the J call TRBJ1-1; TRBD1 is a possible D gene (6 bases). CDR3: CASSVQGATEAFF. CDR3 DNA: TGTGCCAGCAGCGTACAGGGAGCCACTGAAGCTTTCTTT.